The present entry profiles one TCR beta chain with its context. The antigen remains unidentified. Oncomine TCR Beta short-read sequencing was applied to DNA from cultured CD4+ T cells. In TCRdb, the PCR reads were re-called with MiXCR into one record per CDR3 protein. The table includes about 14,000 distinct CDR3 sequences, roughly 51% detected once. This record belongs to a study of vaccination and CD4 T cells after COVID-19. Across the whole study: Sampling that followed vaccination took place a median approximately 76 days after dose two, within a range of 14 to 241. Overall study results and limits: The median count of SARS-CoV-2-reactive clonotypes rose from approximately 21 to 40, not significantly.

The CDR3 has 16 amino acids. Germline V gene data show CDR1 as DFQATT and CDR2 as SNEGSKA (reference sequence). V shed 3 bases and J 1 base; nucleotides not matched to a gene: 9. Described treatment: roughly ten-day PBMC culture with coronavirus spike peptide pools or control peptides (ViraFEST assay). Peptide pool stimulation in ViraFEST expanded antigen-specific T cells, whose TCRs were then sequenced. These CD4+ T cells came from roughly eleven-day cultures by negative selection. The chain joins TRBV20-1 to TRBJ2-5; 9 positions match TRBD2. The sample was CD4+ T cells from blood, cultured in vitro, taken before SARS-CoV-2 vaccination. This TCR was recovered from a human donor who had recovered from COVID-19. The CDR3 sequence: CSASIGAGGGQETQYF. In DNA, the CDR3 is TGCAGTGCTAGTATCGGGGCGGGGGGGGGCCAAGAGACCCAGTACTTC.